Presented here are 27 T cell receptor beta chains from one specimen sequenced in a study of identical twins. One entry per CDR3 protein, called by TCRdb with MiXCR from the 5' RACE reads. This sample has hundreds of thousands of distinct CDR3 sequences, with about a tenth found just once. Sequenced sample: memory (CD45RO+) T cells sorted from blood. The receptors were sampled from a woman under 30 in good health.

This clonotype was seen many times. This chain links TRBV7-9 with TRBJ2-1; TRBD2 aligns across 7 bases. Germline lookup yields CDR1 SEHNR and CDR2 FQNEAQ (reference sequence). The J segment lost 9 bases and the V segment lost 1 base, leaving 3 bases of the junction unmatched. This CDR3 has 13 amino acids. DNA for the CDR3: TGTGCCAGCAGCTTAGGAGGGGAGGGTGAGCAGTTCTTC. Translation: CASSLGGEGEQFF.

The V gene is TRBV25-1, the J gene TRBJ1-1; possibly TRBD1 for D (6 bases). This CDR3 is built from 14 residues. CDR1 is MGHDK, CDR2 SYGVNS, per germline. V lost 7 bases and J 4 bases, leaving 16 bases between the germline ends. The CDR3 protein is CASTERGWFTEAFF. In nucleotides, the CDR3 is TGTGCCAGCACCGAAAGGGGGTGGTTCACTGAAGCTTTCTTT.

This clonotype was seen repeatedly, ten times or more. CDR3 nucleotide sequence: TGCAGCGTTGGTGGGGACAGCCAGAACACCGGGGAGCTGTTTTTT. Translated: CSVGGDSQNTGELFF. This chain joins TRBV29-1 and TRBJ2-2; the match to TRBD1 covers 7 bases. The ends lost 4 bases at V and 1 base at J; junction bases unmatched: 6. The CDR3 has 15 amino acids. CDR1 and CDR2 (germline): SQVTM, ANQGSEA.

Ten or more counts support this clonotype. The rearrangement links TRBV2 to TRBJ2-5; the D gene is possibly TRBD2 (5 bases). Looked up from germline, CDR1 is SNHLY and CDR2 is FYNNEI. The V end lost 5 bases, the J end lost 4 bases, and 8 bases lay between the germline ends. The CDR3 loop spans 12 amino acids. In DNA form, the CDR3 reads TGTGCCAGCAGTCCTGGAGGAGAGACCCAGTACTTC. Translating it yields CASSPGGETQYF.

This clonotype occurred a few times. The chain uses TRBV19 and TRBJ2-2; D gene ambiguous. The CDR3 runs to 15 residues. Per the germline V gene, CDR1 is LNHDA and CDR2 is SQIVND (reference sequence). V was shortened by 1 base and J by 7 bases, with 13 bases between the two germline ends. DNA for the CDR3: TGTGCCAGTAGTATAGCGGTAGCCGGTGGCGGGGAGCTGTTTTTT. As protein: CASSIAVAGGGELFF.

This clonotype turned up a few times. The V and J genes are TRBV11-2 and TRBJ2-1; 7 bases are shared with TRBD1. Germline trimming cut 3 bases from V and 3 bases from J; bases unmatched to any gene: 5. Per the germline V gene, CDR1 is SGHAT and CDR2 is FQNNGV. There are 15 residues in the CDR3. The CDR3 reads CASSFGTEIYNEQFF. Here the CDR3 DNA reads TGTGCCAGCAGCTTTGGGACAGAAATCTACAATGAGCAGTTCTTC.

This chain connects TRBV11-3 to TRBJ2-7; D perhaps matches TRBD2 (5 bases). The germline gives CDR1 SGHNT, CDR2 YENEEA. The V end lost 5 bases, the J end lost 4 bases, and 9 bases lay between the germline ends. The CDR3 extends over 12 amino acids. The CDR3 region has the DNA TGTGCCAGCAGCCGAGAGGGATACGAGCAGTACTTC. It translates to CASSREGYEQYF.

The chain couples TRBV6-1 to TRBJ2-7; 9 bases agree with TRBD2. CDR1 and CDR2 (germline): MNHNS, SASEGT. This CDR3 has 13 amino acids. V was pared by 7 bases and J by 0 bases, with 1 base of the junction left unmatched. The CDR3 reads CASKGLASYEQYF. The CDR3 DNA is TGTGCCAGCAAGGGACTAGCCTCCTACGAGCAGTACTTC.

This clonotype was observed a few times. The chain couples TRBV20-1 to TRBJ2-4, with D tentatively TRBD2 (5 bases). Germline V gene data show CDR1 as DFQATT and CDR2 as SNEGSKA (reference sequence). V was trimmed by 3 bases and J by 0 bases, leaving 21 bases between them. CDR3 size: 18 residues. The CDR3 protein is CSASESGSPLLAKNIQYF. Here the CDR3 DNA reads TGCAGTGCTAGCGAAAGCGGCAGCCCGCTTCTAGCCAAAAACATTCAGTACTTC.

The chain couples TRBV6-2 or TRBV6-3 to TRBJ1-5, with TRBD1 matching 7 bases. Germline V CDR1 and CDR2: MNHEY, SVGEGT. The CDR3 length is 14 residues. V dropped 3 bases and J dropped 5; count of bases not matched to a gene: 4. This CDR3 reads CASSYYGQDQPQHF. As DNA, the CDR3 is TGTGCCAGCAGTTATTACGGACAGGATCAGCCCCAGCATTTT.

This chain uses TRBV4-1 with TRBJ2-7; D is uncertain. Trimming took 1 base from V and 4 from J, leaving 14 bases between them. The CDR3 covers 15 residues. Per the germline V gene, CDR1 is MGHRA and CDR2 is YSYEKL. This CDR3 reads CASSQVYIIPYEQYF. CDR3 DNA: TGCGCCAGCAGCCAAGTATATATTATCCCTTACGAGCAGTACTTC.

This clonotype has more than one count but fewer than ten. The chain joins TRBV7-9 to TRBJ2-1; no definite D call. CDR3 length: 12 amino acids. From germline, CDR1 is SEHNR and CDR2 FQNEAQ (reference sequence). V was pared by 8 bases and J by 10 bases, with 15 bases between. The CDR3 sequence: CASLFPGEEQFF. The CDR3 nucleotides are TGTGCCAGCCTATTTCCAGGAGAGGAGCAGTTCTTC.

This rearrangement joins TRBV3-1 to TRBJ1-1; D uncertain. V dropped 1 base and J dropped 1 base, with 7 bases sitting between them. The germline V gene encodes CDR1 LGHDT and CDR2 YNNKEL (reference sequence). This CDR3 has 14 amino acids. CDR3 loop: CASSQGGWNTEAFF. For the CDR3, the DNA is TGTGCCAGCAGCCAAGGGGGATGGAACACTGAAGCTTTCTTT. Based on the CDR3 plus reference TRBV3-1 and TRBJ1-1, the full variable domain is DTAVSQTPKYLVTQMGNDKSIKCEQNLGHDTMYWYKQDSKKFLKIMFSYNNKELIINETVPNRFSPKSPDKAHLNLHINSLELGDSAVYFCASSQGGWNTEAFFGQGTRLTVV.

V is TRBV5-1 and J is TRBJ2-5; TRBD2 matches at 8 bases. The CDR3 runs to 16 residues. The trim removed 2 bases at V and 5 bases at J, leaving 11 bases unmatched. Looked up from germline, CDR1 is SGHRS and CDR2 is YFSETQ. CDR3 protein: CASSFTGRALAETQYF. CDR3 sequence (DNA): TGCGCCAGCAGCTTTACCGGGAGGGCCCTCGCCGAGACCCAGTACTTC.

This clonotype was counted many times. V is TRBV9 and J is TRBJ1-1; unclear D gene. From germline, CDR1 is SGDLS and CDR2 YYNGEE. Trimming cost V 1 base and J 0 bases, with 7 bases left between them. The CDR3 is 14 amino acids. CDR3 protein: CASSVSGVNTEAFF. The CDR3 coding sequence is TGTGCCAGCAGCGTATCCGGAGTGAACACTGAAGCTTTCTTT.

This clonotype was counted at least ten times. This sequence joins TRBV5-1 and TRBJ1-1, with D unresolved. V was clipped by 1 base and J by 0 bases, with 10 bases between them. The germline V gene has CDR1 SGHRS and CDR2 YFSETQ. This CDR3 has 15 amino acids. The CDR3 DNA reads TGCGCCAGCAGCTTGATGGAGGCGGTGAACACTGAAGCTTTCTTT. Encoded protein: CASSLMEAVNTEAFF.

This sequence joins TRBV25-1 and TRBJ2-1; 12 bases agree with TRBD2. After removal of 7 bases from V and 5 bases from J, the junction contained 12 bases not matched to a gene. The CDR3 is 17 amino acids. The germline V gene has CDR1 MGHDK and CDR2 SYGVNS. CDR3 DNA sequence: TGTGCCAGCACTAAAGGGGCTAGCGGGGGGGAGGACAATGAGCAGTTCTTC. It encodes CASTKGASGGEDNEQFF.

DNA for the CDR3: TGTGCCAGCATAGGCGGGAGGTCGGGCGAGCAGTACTTC. Amino acids: CASIGGRSGEQYF. J is TRBJ2-7 and V is TRBV3-1; TRBD2 agrees at 8 bases. The ends lost 7 bases at V and 6 bases at J; junction bases unmatched: 8. Germline assignment: CDR1 LGHDT and CDR2 YNNKEL (reference sequence). The CDR3 is 13 amino acids.

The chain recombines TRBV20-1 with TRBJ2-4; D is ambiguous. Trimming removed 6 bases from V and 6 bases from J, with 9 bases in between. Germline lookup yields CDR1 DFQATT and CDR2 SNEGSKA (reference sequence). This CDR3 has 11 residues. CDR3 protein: CSASDLNIQYF. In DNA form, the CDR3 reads TGCAGTGCCAGTGATCTAAACATTCAGTACTTC.

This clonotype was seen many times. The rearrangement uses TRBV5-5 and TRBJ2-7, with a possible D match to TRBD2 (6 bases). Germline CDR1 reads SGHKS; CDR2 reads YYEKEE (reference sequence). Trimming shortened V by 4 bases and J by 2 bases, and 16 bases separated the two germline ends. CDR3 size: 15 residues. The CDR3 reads CASSELTGLTYEQYF. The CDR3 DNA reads TGTGCCAGCAGCGAATTAACGGGACTCACCTACGAGCAGTACTTC. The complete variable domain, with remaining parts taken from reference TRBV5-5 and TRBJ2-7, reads DAGVTQSPTHLIKTRGQQVTLRCSPISGHKSVSWYQQVLGQGPQFIFQYYEKEERGRGNFPDRFSARQFPNYSSELNVNALLLGDSALYLCASSELTGLTYEQYFGPGTRLTVT.

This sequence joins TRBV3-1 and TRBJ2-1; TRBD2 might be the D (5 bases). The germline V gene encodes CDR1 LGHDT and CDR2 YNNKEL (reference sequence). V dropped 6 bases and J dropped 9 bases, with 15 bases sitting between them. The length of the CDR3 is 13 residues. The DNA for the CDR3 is TGTGCCAGCAGACCTGGGGAGTGGAGTGAGCAGTTCTTC. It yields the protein CASRPGEWSEQFF.

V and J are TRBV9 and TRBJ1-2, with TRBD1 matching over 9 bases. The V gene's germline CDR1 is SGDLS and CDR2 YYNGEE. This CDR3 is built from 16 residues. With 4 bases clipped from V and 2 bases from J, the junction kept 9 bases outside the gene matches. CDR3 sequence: CASSIGTGKGNYGYTF. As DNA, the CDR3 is TGTGCCAGCAGCATCGGGACAGGGAAGGGGAACTATGGCTACACCTTC. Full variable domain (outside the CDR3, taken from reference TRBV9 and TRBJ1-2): DSGVTQTPKHLITATGQRVTLRCSPRSGDLSVYWYQQSLDQGLQFLIQYYNGEERAKGNILERFSAQQFPDLHSELNLSSLELGDSALYFCASSIGTGKGNYGYTFGSGTRLTVV.

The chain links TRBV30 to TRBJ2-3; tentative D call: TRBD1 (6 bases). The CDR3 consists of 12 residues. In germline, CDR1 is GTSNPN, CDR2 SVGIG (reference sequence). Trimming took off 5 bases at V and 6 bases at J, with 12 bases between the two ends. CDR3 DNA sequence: TGTGCCTGGGGCACAGGGTCTGATACGCAGTATTTT. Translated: CAWGTGSDTQYF. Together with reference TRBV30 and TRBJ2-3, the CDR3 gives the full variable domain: SQTIHQWPATLVQPVGSPLSLECTVEGTSNPNLYWYRQAAGRGLQLLFYSVGIGQISSEVPQNLSASRPQDRQFILSSKKLLLSDSGFYLCAWGTGSDTQYFGPGTRLTVL.

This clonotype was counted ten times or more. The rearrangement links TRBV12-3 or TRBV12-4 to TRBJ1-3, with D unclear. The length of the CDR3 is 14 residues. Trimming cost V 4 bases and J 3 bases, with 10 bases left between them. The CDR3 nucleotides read TGTGCCAGCAGTTCCGCCGGGGTTGGAAACACCATATATTTT. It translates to CASSSAGVGNTIYF.

CDR3 in DNA: TGTGCCAGCAGAGGGAAGGTGGCAGGGGGCGGCGGCTACACCTTC. Amino acids: CASRGKVAGGGGYTF. The V call is TRBV6-1, the J call TRBJ1-2; the match to TRBD1 covers 8 bases. The germline V gene has CDR1 MNHNS and CDR2 SASEGT. The CDR3 spans 15 residues. V shed 6 bases, J shed 8 bases, and the junction held 14 bases outside the gene matches.

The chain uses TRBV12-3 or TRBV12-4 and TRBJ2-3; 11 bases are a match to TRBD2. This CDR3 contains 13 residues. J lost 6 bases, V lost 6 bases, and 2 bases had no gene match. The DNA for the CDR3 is TGTGCCAGCAGAATAGCGGGGGGGGATACGCAGTATTTT. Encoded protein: CASRIAGGDTQYF.

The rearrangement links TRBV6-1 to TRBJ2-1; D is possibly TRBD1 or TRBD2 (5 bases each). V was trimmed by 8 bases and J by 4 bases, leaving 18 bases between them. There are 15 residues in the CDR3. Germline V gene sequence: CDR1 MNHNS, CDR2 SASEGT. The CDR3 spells CASLSSRGRYNEQFF. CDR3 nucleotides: TGTGCCAGCCTCTCTAGCCGGGGACGGTACAATGAGCAGTTCTTC.